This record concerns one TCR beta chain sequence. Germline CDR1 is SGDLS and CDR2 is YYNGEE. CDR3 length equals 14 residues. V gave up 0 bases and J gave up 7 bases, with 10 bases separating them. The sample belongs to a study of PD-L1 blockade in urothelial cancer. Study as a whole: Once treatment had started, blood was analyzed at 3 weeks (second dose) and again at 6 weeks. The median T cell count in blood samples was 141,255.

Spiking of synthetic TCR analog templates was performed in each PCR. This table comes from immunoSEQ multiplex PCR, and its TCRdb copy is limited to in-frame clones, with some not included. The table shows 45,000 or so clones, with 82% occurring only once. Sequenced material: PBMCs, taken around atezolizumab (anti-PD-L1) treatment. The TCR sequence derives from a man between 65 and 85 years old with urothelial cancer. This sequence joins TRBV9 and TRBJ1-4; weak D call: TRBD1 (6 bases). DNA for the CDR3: TGTGCCAGCAGCGTAGCTGGGGGCAGTGAAAAACTGTTTTTT. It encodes CASSVAGGSEKLFF.